The 13 T cell receptor beta chains listed next were all sequenced from one sample in a study of long-term antiretroviral therapy in people with HIV. The assay used was immunoSEQ (version v3.0), run at survey level. Sequencing was performed with immunoSEQ multiplex PCR; in TCRdb, only in-frame clones are kept and a portion is missing. The top ten clones hold about 15% of a sample with 25,000 to 30,000 clones, 80% to 85% of them seen once. The sample in question was unsorted PBMCs, obtained 2.9 years after starting antiretroviral therapy. The receptors were sampled from a man aged 50 to 60 with HIV.

The chain combines TRBV4-1 with TRBJ1-1; 9 positions agree with TRBD1. The germline CDR1 and CDR2 sequences are MGHRA and YSYEKL. The V segment lost 2 bases and the J segment 11 bases; nucleotides outside the gene matches: 15. The CDR3 runs to 16 residues. The CDR3 loop is CASSQLQGAANRMAFF. As DNA, the CDR3 is TGCGCCAGCAGCCAACTACAGGGGGCGGCGAACCGAATGGCTTTCTTT.

Only one count was recorded for this clone. The chain couples TRBV6-1 to TRBJ2-4, with D perhaps TRBD1 (5 bases). The V end was cut by 2 bases, the J end by 6 bases, with 8 bases between. The CDR3 covers 13 residues. Germline CDR1 is MNHNS and CDR2 is SASEGT. The CDR3 sequence: CASSEPQGNIQYF. The DNA of the CDR3 is TGTGCCAGCAGTGAACCCCAGGGAAACATTCAGTACTTC.

The chain uses TRBV11-2 and TRBJ2-7, with D possibly being TRBD1 (5 bases). The ends were cut back, 1 base at V and 0 bases at J, with 10 bases in the middle. The CDR3 consists of 15 residues. Germline V gene data show CDR1 as SGHAT and CDR2 as FQNNGV. The CDR3 region is CASSLAGRSSYEQYF. CDR3 coding DNA: TGTGCCAGCAGCTTAGCAGGGCGGAGCTCCTACGAGCAGTACTTC. Full variable domain (missing parts from reference TRBV11-2 and TRBJ2-7): EAGVAQSPRYKIIEKRQSVAFWCNPISGHATLYWYQQILGQGPKLLIQFQNNGVVDDSQLPKDRFSAERLKGVDSTLKIQPAKLEDSAVYLCASSLAGRSSYEQYFGPGTRLTVT.

CDR3 sequence (DNA): TGTGCCAGTAGTATGTGGGGATCCGAGACTGAAGCTTTCTTT. Translating gives CASSMWGSETEAFF. The chain links TRBV19 to TRBJ1-1; D is uncertain. Germline loops: CDR1 LNHDA, CDR2 SQIVND (reference sequence). Trimming left V 3 bases short and J 5 bases short, with 13 bases between. The CDR3 covers 14 residues. Based on the CDR3 plus reference TRBV19 and TRBJ1-1, the full variable domain is DGGITQSPKYLFRKEGQNVTLSCEQNLNHDAMYWYRQDPGQGLRLIYYSQIVNDFQKGDIAEGYSVSREKKESFPLTVTSAQKNPTAFYLCASSMWGSETEAFFGQGTRLTVV.

This clone was picked up one time. The chain uses TRBV5-1 and TRBJ1-1, with 7 bases identical to TRBD1. Per germline, CDR1 SGHRS and CDR2 YFSETQ. Losses at the gene ends were 3 bases for V and 0 bases for J; bases not matched to a gene: 5. The CDR3 totals 15 residues. The CDR3 loop is CASSSLTGMNTEAFF. In DNA form, the CDR3 reads TGCGCCAGCAGCTCTTTGACAGGGATGAACACTGAAGCTTTCTTT. Full variable domain (outside the CDR3, taken from reference TRBV5-1 and TRBJ1-1): KAGVTQTPRYLIKTRGQQVTLSCSPISGHRSVSWYQQTPGQGLQFLFEYFSETQRNKGNFPGRFSGRQFSNSRSEMNVSTLELGDSALYLCASSSLTGMNTEAFFGQGTRLTVV.

The chain carries TRBV28 and TRBJ2-2; weak D call: TRBD2 (6 bases). This CDR3 contains 13 residues. Germline V CDR1 and CDR2: MDHEN, SYDVKM. V was shortened by 2 bases and J by 5 bases, with 6 bases between the two germline ends. The CDR3 DNA reads TGTGCCAGCAGTTTAGGGGGGACCGGGGAGCTGTTTTTT. It codes for CASSLGGTGELFF.

V is TRBV7-6 and J is TRBJ2-1; D perhaps matches TRBD1 (5 bases). Trimming took 5 bases from V and 3 from J, leaving 17 bases between them. The CDR3 loop spans 16 amino acids. Per germline, CDR1 SGHVS and CDR2 FNYEAQ. CDR3 region: CASSRQSLLNYNEQFF. CDR3 bases: TGTGCCAGCAGCCGACAGTCTCTTCTTAACTACAATGAGCAGTTCTTC.

The CDR3, as DNA: TGTGCCAGCAGTTTTTCAACAGGGGCTGGCTACACCTTC. It is translated as CASSFSTGAGYTF. The chain links TRBV27 to TRBJ1-2, with TRBD1 identical over 7 bases. The junction had 5 bases not matched to a gene; V was cut back by 3 bases and J by 7 bases. CDR3 length: 13 residues. From germline, CDR1 is MNHEY and CDR2 SMNVEV (reference sequence).

This clone has only a few counts. The chain carries TRBV7-9 and TRBJ1-6; TRBD1 might be the D (5 bases). Germline assignment: CDR1 SEHNR and CDR2 FQNEAQ (reference sequence). V lost 4 bases and J lost 8, with 12 bases in between. This CDR3 has 14 amino acids. The CDR3 region has the DNA TGTGCCAGCAGCTCGACCAGGGACCATTCACCCCTCCACTTT. This sequence encodes CASSSTRDHSPLHF.

The chain couples TRBV6-1 to TRBJ1-1, with no clear D. The germline V and J ends were trimmed by 6 bases and 2 bases, with 10 bases remaining between them. The CDR3 extends over 13 amino acids. Germline-derived CDR1 and CDR2 are MNHNS and SASEGT. The CDR3 DNA is TGTGCCAGCAGGGGCCGATTTAACACTGAAGCTTTCTTT. It specifies CASRGRFNTEAFF.

This chain links TRBV9 with TRBJ2-1; no clear D. Trimming shortened V by 0 bases and J by 3 bases, and 10 bases separated the two germline ends. Germline V lookup: CDR1 SGDLS, CDR2 YYNGEE. The CDR3 runs 15 residues. This chain's CDR3 is CASSVGRSVYNEQFF. The CDR3 DNA reads as TGTGCCAGCAGCGTAGGTAGAAGCGTCTACAATGAGCAGTTCTTC.

This rearrangement joins TRBV7-9 to TRBJ2-7; D may be TRBD1 (5 bases). This CDR3 has 14 amino acids. Germline lookup yields CDR1 SEHNR and CDR2 FQNEAQ (reference sequence). Trimming shortened V by 5 bases and J by 2 bases, and 13 bases separated the two germline ends. As DNA, the CDR3 is TGTGCCAGCAGCCACCCCCAGGGTCCCTACGAGCAGTACTTC. Translating it yields CASSHPQGPYEQYF.

This chain joins TRBV19 and TRBJ2-1; 10 nucleotides align to TRBD1. Germline lookup yields CDR1 LNHDA and CDR2 SQIVND (reference sequence). V lost 4 bases and J lost 1; bases outside the gene matches: 4. This CDR3 is 16 amino acids long. The CDR3 sequence is CASSTRTGGSYNEQFF. The CDR3 DNA reads as TGTGCCAGTAGTACCCGGACAGGGGGGTCCTACAATGAGCAGTTCTTC.